A selection of T cell receptor beta chains follows, all from one sample in a study of response to subunit inactivated influenza vaccine. TCRdb reanalysed the RT-PCR reads using MiXCR and keeps one entry per CDR3 protein. The table includes roughly 790,000 distinct CDR3 sequences, 20% to 25% detected once. This specimen consisted of PBMCs from blood, obtained roughly 5 days after vaccination. The receptors originated from a man aged 50-59 years who received an inactivated influenza vaccine. Both conserved end residues are part of each CDR3. D genes are given only for firm matches. Rows give clone size only sometimes, using once, few, many, or a class for an expanded clone.

d_call: .
j_call: TRBJ2-3
clone_size: .
v_call: TRBV27
cdr3_nt: TGTGCCAGCAGTTTCGAACTAGCCGCACGGGCAGATACGCAGTATTTT
cdr3_aa: CASSFELAARADTQYF

d_call: .
j_call: TRBJ2-1
clone_size: .
v_call: TRBV20-1
cdr3_nt: TGCAGTGCCCTCGACCCAGGATACTCCTACAATGAGCAGTTCTTC
cdr3_aa: CSALDPGYSYNEQFF

d_call: .
j_call: TRBJ2-7
clone_size: .
v_call: TRBV27
cdr3_nt: TGTGCCAGCAGTTTACTAGGGACCCACGAGCAGTACTTC
cdr3_aa: CASSLLGTHEQYF

d_call: .
j_call: TRBJ2-7
clone_size: .
v_call: TRBV18
cdr3_nt: TGTGCCAGCTCACACGCCGGGACATCTGACTTGTACGAGCAGTACTTC
cdr3_aa: CASSHAGTSDLYEQYF

d_call: .
j_call: TRBJ1-6
clone_size: many
v_call: TRBV12-3/TRBV12-4
cdr3_nt: TGTGCCAGCACCACCCGGCTAGGTACACCCCTCCACTTT
cdr3_aa: CASTTRLGTPLHF

d_call: TRBD1
j_call: TRBJ2-7
clone_size: .
v_call: TRBV6-6
cdr3_nt: TGTGCCAGCAGTACGACAGGGGTGGACGAGCAGTACTTC
cdr3_aa: CASSTTGVDEQYF

d_call: TRBD2
j_call: TRBJ2-1
clone_size: few
v_call: TRBV9
cdr3_nt: TGTGCCAGCAGCGCGGGACTAGCGGGAGGGCCGGGCTCCTACAATGAGCAGTTCTTC
cdr3_aa: CASSAGLAGGPGSYNEQFF

d_call: .
j_call: TRBJ2-5
clone_size: few
v_call: TRBV4-1
cdr3_nt: TGCGCCAGCAGCCAAGATCTTTCGGGGTTCGAGACCCAGTACTTC
cdr3_aa: CASSQDLSGFETQYF

d_call: .
j_call: TRBJ2-5
clone_size: .
v_call: TRBV5-1
cdr3_nt: TGCGCCAGCAGCTTGGGGGTTAGCGGTTATCAAGAGACCCAGTACTTC
cdr3_aa: CASSLGVSGYQETQYF

d_call: .
j_call: TRBJ2-1
clone_size: few
v_call: TRBV6-1
cdr3_nt: TGTGCCAGCAGCGACTCCTTCACCAATGAGCAGTTCTTC
cdr3_aa: CASSDSFTNEQFF

d_call: .
j_call: TRBJ2-1
clone_size: .
v_call: TRBV5-1
cdr3_nt: TGCGCCAGCAGCCAATTTAGCGGCCCCCTCAATGAGCAGTTCTTC
cdr3_aa: CASSQFSGPLNEQFF

d_call: TRBD1
j_call: TRBJ2-7
clone_size: .
v_call: TRBV6-2/TRBV6-3
cdr3_nt: TGTGCCAGCAGTTCTACGGGACAGGGTGTCTACGAGCAGTACTTC
cdr3_aa: CASSSTGQGVYEQYF

d_call: .
j_call: TRBJ1-1
clone_size: few
v_call: TRBV29-1
cdr3_nt: TGCAGCGGTGAATATGGAGTGAACACTGAAGCTTTCTTT
cdr3_aa: CSGEYGVNTEAFF

d_call: .
j_call: TRBJ2-1
clone_size: .
v_call: TRBV10-3
cdr3_nt: TGTGCCATCAGGGGATGGAATGAGCAGTTCTTC
cdr3_aa: CAIRGWNEQFF

d_call: .
j_call: TRBJ2-7
clone_size: few
v_call: TRBV5-1
cdr3_nt: TGCGCCAGCAGCTTCCAAGCCGGGGCTGCCTATAACGAGCAGTACTTC
cdr3_aa: CASSFQAGAAYNEQYF

d_call: TRBD2
j_call: TRBJ2-1
clone_size: .
v_call: TRBV7-2
cdr3_nt: TGTGCCAGCAGCCGGAGCGGGAGAGTGGATGAGCAGTTCTTC
cdr3_aa: CASSRSGRVDEQFF